Reported below is one T cell receptor (beta chain). Its antigen remains undetermined. No base quality values were provided; no much bigger clone lies one nucleotide off. The data originate from a study of blood T cell repertoires in COVID-19 (dated by TCRdb to the early 2020s). Notes on the research overall: Samples covering the acute and convalescent phases of COVID-19 were provided by collaborators in the United States, Italy and Spain. The prospective study material was composed of cDNA or gDNA derived from T cells, B-cell-depleted T cells, or PBMCs. Subjects who had been exposed to COVID-19, were actively infected with it, or had recovered from it provided the deeply sampled blood TCRbeta repertoires that made up the dataset. The repertoires were released in a freely available public database meant as a resource for research on the immune response to SARS-CoV-2. The samples were drawn from the first 160 participants of the ongoing ImmuneRACE study and from some 1,300 subjects provided by 6 global collaborators. A de-identified subject ID, COVID-19 status, age in years and sex were almost always included in the sample metadata. Where HLA class I and class II types were available, the types were taken from metadata supplied by the sample provider, not from assay-based typing. General findings and caveats noted by the study authors: The amount of clinical and demographic metadata varied by source and participant and was provided uncurated.

Samples from volunteer blood donors who had recovered from COVID-19 were contributed by a second Seattle source. Whole blood was collected in K2EDTA tubes by collaborating institutions according to the institutions' own protocols. Collaborator samples were shipped for TCRbeta analysis as frozen whole blood, isolated PBMCs, or DNA extracted from either sample type. TCRbeta CDR3 regions were amplified from genomic DNA by means of the immunoSEQ Assay, a bias-controlled multiplex PCR. The authors processed their data as follows. The number of nucleated cells in each sample was estimated from the amplification of reference gene primers within the assay. To quantify the absolute abundance of each unique TCRbeta CDR3 rearrangement, sequence reads were collapsed and filtered. For each sample, productive Simpson clonality was calculated as the square root of Simpson's diversity index across productive rearrangements. Sourced from immuneACCESS, this table was stored by TCRdb with only in-frame sequences that have V and J called. A share of the clones is absent; for the studies checked, an unresolved V gene accounts for under half, and the remainder has no known explanation. V and J calls and clone size follow that table, whereas D and trimming were derived from the DNA. This sample holds around 270,000 clones; around 83% were observed only once. Clones ranked in the top ten supply approximately 1.4% of the sample.

The germline V gene (reference sequence) provides CDR1 LNHDA and CDR2 SQIVND. Its CDR3 holds 11 amino acids, cysteine through phenylalanine. Only the CDR3 part of the read is kept: 33 bases, read in frame from the first base. V is shortened by 3 bases, J by 4 bases, and the region joining them spans 3 bases. Recombination linked TRBV19 to TRBJ1-2; the D gene cannot be named for sure. Sequencing was done on a sample of peripheral blood. The receptor was derived from a woman aged 40 to 50 who had recovered from COVID-19. In nucleotides, the sequence is TGTGCCAGTAGTATTCGCTATGGCTACACCTTC. Its coded protein is CASSIRYGYTF.